These T cell receptor beta chains were read from a single sample in a study of early T cells in non-severe SARS-CoV-2 infection. TCRdb reanalysed the 5' RACE reads using MiXCR and keeps one entry per CDR3 protein. The sample yields fewer than 100,000 distinct CDR3 sequences, 11% seen once. The sequenced sample consisted of whole blood. The receptors were gathered from an adult who was a healthcare worker with PCR-confirmed SARS-CoV-2 infection or an uninfected control (not recorded which). The CDR3 runs from the conserved cysteine through the conserved F or W. Fields, in order: V gene, D gene, clone size, J gene, CDR3 DNA, CDR3 protein. The D gene is left open where the match is weak. Clone size appears in some rows only: once, few, many, or a class for an expanded clone.

TRBV4-3	.	.	TRBJ2-7	TGCGCCACCGGAGACAGTACGGGAGAGCAGTACTTC	CATGDSTGEQYF
TRBV7-9	TRBD2	many	TRBJ2-3	TGTGCCAGCAGCTTACCGACTAGCGGGGGTCCATGGGGCACAGATACGCAGTATTTT	CASSLPTSGGPWGTDTQYF
TRBV5-6	.	.	TRBJ1-3	TGTGCCAGCAGCTTGAGTAATATGCTGTACTCTGGAAACACCATATATTTT	CASSLSNMLYSGNTIYF
TRBV6-5	.	.	TRBJ2-1	TGTGCCAGCAGTAAAGACCCGACCTTCAATGAGCAGTTCTTC	CASSKDPTFNEQFF
TRBV6-2/TRBV6-3	.	few	TRBJ2-5	TGTGCCAGCAGTTACACGGGGGCGAAGGAGACCCAGTACTTC	CASSYTGAKETQYF
TRBV6-5	.	few	TRBJ1-6	TGTGCCAGCAGGGACCTAGGGCATCGGAATAATTCACCCCTCCACTTT	CASRDLGHRNNSPLHF
TRBV28	.	many	TRBJ2-3	TGTGCCAGCAGCAGAATGACTAGTCCAGATACGCAGTATTTT	CASSRMTSPDTQYF
TRBV12-3/TRBV12-4	TRBD2	.	TRBJ2-1	TGTGCCAGCAGATATACTAGCGGGGCCGACAATGAGCAGTTCTTC	CASRYTSGADNEQFF
TRBV10-1	.	many	TRBJ1-5	TGCGCCAGCCCGCGCCGGCTCAATCAGCCCCAGCATTTT	CASPRRLNQPQHF
TRBV6-2/TRBV6-3	.	many	TRBJ1-2	TGTGCCAGCAGTTACATCCGGGACGAAAGCTATGGCTACACCTTC	CASSYIRDESYGYTF
TRBV5-1	TRBD1	few	TRBJ2-7	TGCGCCAGCGCCGGACAGGGAATTCGGAACGAGCAGTACTTC	CASAGQGIRNEQYF
TRBV14	.	many	TRBJ2-1	TGTGCCAGCAGCCGGGGCAGTCCAAATGAGCAGTTCTTC	CASSRGSPNEQFF
TRBV20-1	TRBD2	medium-sized	TRBJ2-3	TGCAGTGCTAGAGAGGGCGGCGGGGGGGCTACAGATACGCAGTATTTT	CSAREGGGGATDTQYF
TRBV29-1	.	.	TRBJ1-1	TGCAGCGTTGATAGGCAGGGGTACACTGAAGCTTTCTTT	CSVDRQGYTEAFF
TRBV7-3	.	many	TRBJ2-6	TGTGCCAGCAGCTTAAACCAGGCTGGGGCCAACGTCCTGACTTTC	CASSLNQAGANVLTF
TRBV7-2	TRBD1	.	TRBJ1-5	TGTGCCAGCAGCTTAGTCCCGGGACAGTACAATCAGCCCCAGCATTTT	CASSLVPGQYNQPQHF
TRBV3-1	TRBD1	.	TRBJ2-7	TGTGCCAGCAGCCCCCGGGACAGGGAAGGAGTGCAGTACTTC	CASSPRDREGVQYF
TRBV18	TRBD1	.	TRBJ1-3	TGTGCCAGCTCACGTGGACAGGGATCGACCGGAAACACCATATATTTT	CASSRGQGSTGNTIYF
TRBV6-2/TRBV6-3	.	many	TRBJ1-5	TGTGCCAGCTCCGGGTCCTCGTCGCGGCAGCCCCAGCATTTT	CASSGSSSRQPQHF
TRBV20-1	.	many	TRBJ1-2	TGCAGTGCTAGAGATCCGGGCGGACCTAACTATGGCTACACCTTC	CSARDPGGPNYGYTF
TRBV20-1	TRBD1	many	TRBJ1-1	TGCAGTGCTGTTGGACAGGGAATCACTGAAGCTTTCTTT	CSAVGQGITEAFF
TRBV29-1	.	.	TRBJ2-7	TGCAGCGTTGCGACAGTCTCCTACGAGCAGTACTTC	CSVATVSYEQYF
TRBV29-1	TRBD1	many	TRBJ1-4	TGCAGCGTTGAAGGGACAGGGTCTGAAGAAAAACTGTTTTTT	CSVEGTGSEEKLFF
TRBV20-1	.	.	TRBJ2-7	TGCAGTGCTAGAACTCCCGTGTCAACCTACGAGCAGTACTTC	CSARTPVSTYEQYF
TRBV5-4	.	many	TRBJ2-1	TGTGCCAGCAGCTTGGCCGGGAAGTCTCCCTACAATGAGCAGTTCTTC	CASSLAGKSPYNEQFF
TRBV5-1	.	few	TRBJ2-6	TGCGCCAGCAGCCCGGTTCCTTTGGGGGCCAACGTCCTGACTTTC	CASSPVPLGANVLTF
TRBV4-1	.	many	TRBJ1-4	TGCGCCAGCAGCCAACATACAGCTCCTAATGAAAAACTGTTTTTT	CASSQHTAPNEKLFF
TRBV6-2/TRBV6-3	.	.	TRBJ1-2	TGTGCCAGCAGTTCGACGGGACTGAACTATGGCTACACCTTC	CASSSTGLNYGYTF
TRBV7-8	.	many	TRBJ2-6	TGTGCCAGCAGCCGGACCCAATGGGCTGGGGCCAACGTCCTGACTTTC	CASSRTQWAGANVLTF
TRBV7-3	.	many	TRBJ1-6	TGTGCCAGCAGCTTAAATACAGGCCCGGGATCACCCCTCCACTTT	CASSLNTGPGSPLHF
TRBV7-9	.	many	TRBJ2-3	TGTGCCAGCAGCCGTTCACCAGGTAGCACAGATACGCAGTATTTT	CASSRSPGSTDTQYF
TRBV12-3/TRBV12-4	.	many	TRBJ1-1	TGTGCCAGCAGTTTCGTCCAGAACACTGAAGCTTTCTTT	CASSFVQNTEAFF
TRBV7-6	.	many	TRBJ2-6	TGTGCCAGCAGCTCGGACTCTGGGGCCAACGTCCTGACTTTC	CASSSDSGANVLTF
TRBV29-1	.	few	TRBJ1-1	TGCAGCGTTGGCGGGGCAGAAGGCACTGAAGCTTTCTTT	CSVGGAEGTEAFF
TRBV20-1	TRBD1	.	TRBJ1-1	TGCAGTGCTACGGACAGGGGGGCCATGAACACTGAAGCTTTCTTT	CSATDRGAMNTEAFF
TRBV28	TRBD2	few	TRBJ2-7	TGTGCCAGCAGTTTAGCCCCGGGGGGGGGCTACGAGCAGTACTTC	CASSLAPGGGYEQYF
TRBV29-1	.	.	TRBJ1-1	TGCAGCGCACAGGGTTACAGCACTGAAGCTTTCTTT	CSAQGYSTEAFF
TRBV15	.	many	TRBJ2-6	TGTGCCACCAGCAGAGATCGGGTCTCTGGGGCCAACGTCCTGACTTTC	CATSRDRVSGANVLTF
TRBV7-9	TRBD2	few	TRBJ2-5	TGTGCCAGCAGCCCCATGGGAGGGAAAGAGACCCAGTACTTC	CASSPMGGKETQYF
TRBV19	TRBD1	.	TRBJ2-5	TGTGCCAGTAGGAGGACAGGGGTCCAAGAGACCCAGTACTTC	CASRRTGVQETQYF
TRBV10-1	TRBD2	.	TRBJ2-7	TGCGCCAGCAGTGAGTTTAGCGGGGGGCCATTCTACGAGCAGTACTTC	CASSEFSGGPFYEQYF
TRBV7-2	TRBD1	many	TRBJ2-3	TGTGCCAGCAGCTTAGGGGGGGGACAGGGCACAAGGGATACGCAGTATTTT	CASSLGGGQGTRDTQYF
TRBV7-9	TRBD1	many	TRBJ2-5	TGTGCCAGCAGCTCAGACAGGGGTAGAGAGACCCAGTACTTC	CASSSDRGRETQYF
TRBV28	.	.	TRBJ1-2	TGTGCCACCACAGGGATAGCTAACTATGGCTACACCTTC	CATTGIANYGYTF
TRBV12-3/TRBV12-4	TRBD1	.	TRBJ1-2	TGTGCCAGCAGTTCTACTCCTGGGACAGGGGGCGGTTTGAATGGCTACACCTTC	CASSSTPGTGGGLNGYTF
TRBV5-4	.	once	TRBJ2-7	TGTGCCAGCAGCATGGACCTTACCACCGTGGGCGAGCAGTACTTC	CASSMDLTTVGEQYF
TRBV19	TRBD1	.	TRBJ2-2	TGTGCCAGTAGTGACCACAGGGGGCGCGACACCGGGGAGCTGTTTTTT	CASSDHRGRDTGELFF
TRBV27	TRBD1	many	TRBJ1-1	TGTGCCAGTTCGGACAGGGAGAACACTGAAGCTTTCTTT	CASSDRENTEAFF
TRBV7-2	.	.	TRBJ2-5	TGTGCCAGCAGCTTGGGGGTGGCAGAGACCCAGTACTTC	CASSLGVAETQYF